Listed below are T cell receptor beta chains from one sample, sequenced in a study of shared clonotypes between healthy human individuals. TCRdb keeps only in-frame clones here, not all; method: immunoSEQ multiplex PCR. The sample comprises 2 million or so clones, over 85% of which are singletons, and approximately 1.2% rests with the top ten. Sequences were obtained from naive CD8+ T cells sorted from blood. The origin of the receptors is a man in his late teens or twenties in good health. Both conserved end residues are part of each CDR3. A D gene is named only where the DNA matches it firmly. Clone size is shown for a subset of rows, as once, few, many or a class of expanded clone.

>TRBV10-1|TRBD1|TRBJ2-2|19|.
CASSPGTGPIQTNTGELFF
TGCGCCAGCAGCCCCGGGACAGGGCCGATCCAAACAAACACCGGGGAGCTGTTTTTT
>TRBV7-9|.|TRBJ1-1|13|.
CASSQQENTEAFF
TGTGCCAGCAGCCAACAGGAGAACACTGAAGCTTTCTTT
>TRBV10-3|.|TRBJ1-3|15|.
CAISVYSVSGNTIYF
TGTGCCATCAGTGTCTACAGCGTCTCTGGAAACACCATATATTTT
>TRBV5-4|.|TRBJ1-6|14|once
CASSNSQGLSPLHF
TGTGCCAGCAGCAACTCACAGGGTCTTTCACCCCTCCACTTT
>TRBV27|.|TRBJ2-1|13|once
CASSFSLYNEQFF
TGTGCCAGCAGTTTCAGCCTCTACAATGAGCAGTTCTTC
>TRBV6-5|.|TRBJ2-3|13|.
CASSYPGKDTQYF
TGTGCCAGCAGTTACCCGGGCAAAGATACGCAGTATTTT
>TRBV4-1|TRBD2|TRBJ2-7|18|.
CASSQVGGAGVTSYEQYF
TGCGCCAGCAGCCAAGTCGGCGGGGCGGGGGTTACCTCCTACGAGCAGTACTTC
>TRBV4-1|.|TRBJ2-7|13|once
CASSHNGAYEQYF
TGCGCCAGCAGCCATAACGGAGCCTACGAGCAGTACTTC
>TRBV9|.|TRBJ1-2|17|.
CASSVVPEGWGNYGYTF
TGTGCCAGCAGCGTAGTCCCCGAGGGTTGGGGCAACTATGGCTACACCTTC
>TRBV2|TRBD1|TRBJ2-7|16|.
CASSEAGDRGSYEQYF
TGTGCCAGCAGTGAAGCAGGAGACAGGGGTTCCTACGAGCAGTACTTC
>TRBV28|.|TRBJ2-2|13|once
CVAKGLNTGELFF
TGTGTTGCGAAGGGGCTTAACACCGGGGAGCTGTTTTTT
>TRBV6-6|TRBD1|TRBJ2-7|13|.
CASYPGQGYEQYF
TGTGCCAGCTATCCAGGACAGGGCTACGAGCAGTACTTC
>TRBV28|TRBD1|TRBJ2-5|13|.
CASGTGGRETQYF
TGTGCCAGCGGGACAGGGGGCCGAGAGACCCAGTACTTC
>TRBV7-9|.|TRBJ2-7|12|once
CASSLERTEQYF
TGTGCCAGCAGCTTAGAACGGACCGAGCAGTACTTC
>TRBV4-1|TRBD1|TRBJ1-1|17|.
CASSQGPGQETNTEAFF
TGCGCCAGCAGCCAAGGGCCGGGACAGGAAACGAACACTGAAGCTTTCTTT
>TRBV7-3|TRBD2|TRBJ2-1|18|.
CASSLTPGLAGSNNEQFF
TGTGCCAGCAGCTTAACCCCAGGACTAGCGGGGTCTAACAATGAGCAGTTCTTC
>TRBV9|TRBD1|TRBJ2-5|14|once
CASSRTGGEETQYF
TGTGCCAGCAGCCGCACAGGGGGTGAGGAGACCCAGTACTTC
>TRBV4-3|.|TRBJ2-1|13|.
CASSQVGGNEQFF
TGCGCCAGCAGCCAAGTGGGGGGCAATGAGCAGTTCTTC
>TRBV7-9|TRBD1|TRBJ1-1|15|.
CASSPQGRLNTEAFF
TGTGCCAGCAGCCCACAGGGGCGGTTGAACACTGAAGCTTTCTTT
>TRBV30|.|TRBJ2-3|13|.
CAWSVGDTDTQYF
TGTGCCTGGAGTGTTGGGGACACAGATACGCAGTATTTT
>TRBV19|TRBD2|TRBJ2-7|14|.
CASSTGLAVYEQYF
TGTGCCAGTAGTACGGGACTAGCGGTTTACGAGCAGTACTTC
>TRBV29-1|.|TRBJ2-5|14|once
CRSLPRGAKETQYF
TGCAGGTCTCTCCCTCGGGGGGCCAAAGAGACCCAGTACTTC
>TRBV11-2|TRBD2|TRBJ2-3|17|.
CASSPRVAGELTDTQYF
TGTGCCAGCAGCCCTCGGGTAGCGGGGGAGCTCACAGATACGCAGTATTTT
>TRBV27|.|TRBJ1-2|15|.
CASSFITGGGYGYTF
TGTGCCAGCAGTTTCATAACCGGCGGCGGCTATGGCTACACCTTC
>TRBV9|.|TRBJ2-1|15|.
CASSAEGLLVDEQFF
TGTGCCAGCAGCGCCGAGGGCCTGTTAGTCGATGAGCAGTTCTTC
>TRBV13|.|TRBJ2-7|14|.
CASSLHMVGYEQYF
TGTGCCAGCAGCTTACATATGGTGGGCTACGAGCAGTACTTC
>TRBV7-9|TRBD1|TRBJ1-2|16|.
CASSLAIDRGLYGYTF
TGTGCCAGCAGCTTGGCTATAGACAGGGGGCTTTACGGCTACACCTTC
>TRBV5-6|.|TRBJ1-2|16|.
CASSPGGSRQVDGYTF
TGTGCCAGCAGCCCGGGGGGGTCCAGACAGGTAGATGGCTACACCTTC
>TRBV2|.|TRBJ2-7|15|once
CASSEPGQANYEQYF
TGTGCCAGCAGTGAACCCGGGCAAGCCAACTACGAGCAGTACTTC
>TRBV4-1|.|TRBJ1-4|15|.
CASSQGTEGSFELFF
TGCGCCAGCAGCCAAGGGACTGAAGGGAGTTTCGAGCTGTTTTTT
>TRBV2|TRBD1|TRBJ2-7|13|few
CASSPGTAYEQYF
TGTGCCAGCAGTCCCGGGACAGCCTACGAGCAGTACTTC
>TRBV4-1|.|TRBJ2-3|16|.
CASSPEGQLGTDTQYF
TGCGCCAGCAGCCCGGAGGGCCAGTTGGGCACAGATACGCAGTATTTT
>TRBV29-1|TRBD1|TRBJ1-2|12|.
CSVQGTGYGYTF
TGCAGCGTCCAGGGGACAGGCTATGGCTACACCTTC
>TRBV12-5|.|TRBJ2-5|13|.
CASVEGLRETQYF
TGTGCTAGTGTGGAGGGCTTAAGAGAGACCCAGTACTTC
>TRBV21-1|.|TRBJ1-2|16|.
CASSKAEASSNYGYTF
TGTGCCAGCAGCAAAGCGGAAGCGTCGTCTAACTATGGCTACACCTTC
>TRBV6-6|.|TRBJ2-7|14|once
CASSSMTALYEQYF
TGTGCCAGCAGTTCCATGACAGCCCTCTACGAGCAGTACTTC
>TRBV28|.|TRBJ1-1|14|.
CASSPLVESTEAFF
TGTGCCAGCAGTCCTCTGGTGGAGAGCACTGAAGCTTTCTTT
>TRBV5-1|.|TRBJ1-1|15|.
CASSLGMGLSTEAFF
TGCGCCAGCAGCTTGGGGATGGGACTGAGCACTGAAGCTTTCTTT
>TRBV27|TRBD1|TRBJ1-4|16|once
CASSPSGGQANEKLFF
TGTGCCAGCAGTCCGTCAGGGGGCCAAGCTAATGAAAAACTGTTTTTT
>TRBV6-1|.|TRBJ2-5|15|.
CATPSPPGDQETQYF
TGTGCCACCCCAAGCCCTCCGGGAGACCAAGAGACCCAGTACTTC
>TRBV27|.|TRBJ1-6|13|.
CASSLTPRSPLHF
TGTGCCAGCAGTTTAACCCCAAGATCACCCCTCCACTTT
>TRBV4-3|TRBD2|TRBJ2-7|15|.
CASSQVLGLAREQYF
TGCGCCAGCAGCCAAGTTCTTGGACTAGCTCGCGAGCAGTACTTC